This T cell receptor beta chain was identified in a study of blood T cell repertoires in COVID-19. Study details: Specimens from acute and convalescent COVID-19 originated in the United States, Italy and Spain.

From germline, CDR1 is LGHNA and CDR2 YNFKEQ. The CDR3 totals 16 residues. Trimming left V 4 bases short and J 4 bases short, with 17 bases between. As processed by the authors: Scientists estimated how many nucleated cells there were by amplifying reference gene primers. Assay used: immunoSEQ multiplex PCR; TCRdb lists only in-frame clones, some missing. That table furnishes V, J and clone size, whereas the DNA furnished D and trimming. The sample consists of some 360,000 clones, around 87% of them appearing once. Sequencing input: peripheral blood. The J gene is TRBJ1-3, the V gene TRBV4-2; D gene uncertain. This receptor was identified in a woman aged 55-75 years with COVID-19, enrolled during active disease. Here the CDR3 DNA reads TGTGCCAGCAGCCCAAGACGGGGAGGTTCAGGAAACACCATATATTTT. Protein product: CASSPRRGGSGNTIYF.